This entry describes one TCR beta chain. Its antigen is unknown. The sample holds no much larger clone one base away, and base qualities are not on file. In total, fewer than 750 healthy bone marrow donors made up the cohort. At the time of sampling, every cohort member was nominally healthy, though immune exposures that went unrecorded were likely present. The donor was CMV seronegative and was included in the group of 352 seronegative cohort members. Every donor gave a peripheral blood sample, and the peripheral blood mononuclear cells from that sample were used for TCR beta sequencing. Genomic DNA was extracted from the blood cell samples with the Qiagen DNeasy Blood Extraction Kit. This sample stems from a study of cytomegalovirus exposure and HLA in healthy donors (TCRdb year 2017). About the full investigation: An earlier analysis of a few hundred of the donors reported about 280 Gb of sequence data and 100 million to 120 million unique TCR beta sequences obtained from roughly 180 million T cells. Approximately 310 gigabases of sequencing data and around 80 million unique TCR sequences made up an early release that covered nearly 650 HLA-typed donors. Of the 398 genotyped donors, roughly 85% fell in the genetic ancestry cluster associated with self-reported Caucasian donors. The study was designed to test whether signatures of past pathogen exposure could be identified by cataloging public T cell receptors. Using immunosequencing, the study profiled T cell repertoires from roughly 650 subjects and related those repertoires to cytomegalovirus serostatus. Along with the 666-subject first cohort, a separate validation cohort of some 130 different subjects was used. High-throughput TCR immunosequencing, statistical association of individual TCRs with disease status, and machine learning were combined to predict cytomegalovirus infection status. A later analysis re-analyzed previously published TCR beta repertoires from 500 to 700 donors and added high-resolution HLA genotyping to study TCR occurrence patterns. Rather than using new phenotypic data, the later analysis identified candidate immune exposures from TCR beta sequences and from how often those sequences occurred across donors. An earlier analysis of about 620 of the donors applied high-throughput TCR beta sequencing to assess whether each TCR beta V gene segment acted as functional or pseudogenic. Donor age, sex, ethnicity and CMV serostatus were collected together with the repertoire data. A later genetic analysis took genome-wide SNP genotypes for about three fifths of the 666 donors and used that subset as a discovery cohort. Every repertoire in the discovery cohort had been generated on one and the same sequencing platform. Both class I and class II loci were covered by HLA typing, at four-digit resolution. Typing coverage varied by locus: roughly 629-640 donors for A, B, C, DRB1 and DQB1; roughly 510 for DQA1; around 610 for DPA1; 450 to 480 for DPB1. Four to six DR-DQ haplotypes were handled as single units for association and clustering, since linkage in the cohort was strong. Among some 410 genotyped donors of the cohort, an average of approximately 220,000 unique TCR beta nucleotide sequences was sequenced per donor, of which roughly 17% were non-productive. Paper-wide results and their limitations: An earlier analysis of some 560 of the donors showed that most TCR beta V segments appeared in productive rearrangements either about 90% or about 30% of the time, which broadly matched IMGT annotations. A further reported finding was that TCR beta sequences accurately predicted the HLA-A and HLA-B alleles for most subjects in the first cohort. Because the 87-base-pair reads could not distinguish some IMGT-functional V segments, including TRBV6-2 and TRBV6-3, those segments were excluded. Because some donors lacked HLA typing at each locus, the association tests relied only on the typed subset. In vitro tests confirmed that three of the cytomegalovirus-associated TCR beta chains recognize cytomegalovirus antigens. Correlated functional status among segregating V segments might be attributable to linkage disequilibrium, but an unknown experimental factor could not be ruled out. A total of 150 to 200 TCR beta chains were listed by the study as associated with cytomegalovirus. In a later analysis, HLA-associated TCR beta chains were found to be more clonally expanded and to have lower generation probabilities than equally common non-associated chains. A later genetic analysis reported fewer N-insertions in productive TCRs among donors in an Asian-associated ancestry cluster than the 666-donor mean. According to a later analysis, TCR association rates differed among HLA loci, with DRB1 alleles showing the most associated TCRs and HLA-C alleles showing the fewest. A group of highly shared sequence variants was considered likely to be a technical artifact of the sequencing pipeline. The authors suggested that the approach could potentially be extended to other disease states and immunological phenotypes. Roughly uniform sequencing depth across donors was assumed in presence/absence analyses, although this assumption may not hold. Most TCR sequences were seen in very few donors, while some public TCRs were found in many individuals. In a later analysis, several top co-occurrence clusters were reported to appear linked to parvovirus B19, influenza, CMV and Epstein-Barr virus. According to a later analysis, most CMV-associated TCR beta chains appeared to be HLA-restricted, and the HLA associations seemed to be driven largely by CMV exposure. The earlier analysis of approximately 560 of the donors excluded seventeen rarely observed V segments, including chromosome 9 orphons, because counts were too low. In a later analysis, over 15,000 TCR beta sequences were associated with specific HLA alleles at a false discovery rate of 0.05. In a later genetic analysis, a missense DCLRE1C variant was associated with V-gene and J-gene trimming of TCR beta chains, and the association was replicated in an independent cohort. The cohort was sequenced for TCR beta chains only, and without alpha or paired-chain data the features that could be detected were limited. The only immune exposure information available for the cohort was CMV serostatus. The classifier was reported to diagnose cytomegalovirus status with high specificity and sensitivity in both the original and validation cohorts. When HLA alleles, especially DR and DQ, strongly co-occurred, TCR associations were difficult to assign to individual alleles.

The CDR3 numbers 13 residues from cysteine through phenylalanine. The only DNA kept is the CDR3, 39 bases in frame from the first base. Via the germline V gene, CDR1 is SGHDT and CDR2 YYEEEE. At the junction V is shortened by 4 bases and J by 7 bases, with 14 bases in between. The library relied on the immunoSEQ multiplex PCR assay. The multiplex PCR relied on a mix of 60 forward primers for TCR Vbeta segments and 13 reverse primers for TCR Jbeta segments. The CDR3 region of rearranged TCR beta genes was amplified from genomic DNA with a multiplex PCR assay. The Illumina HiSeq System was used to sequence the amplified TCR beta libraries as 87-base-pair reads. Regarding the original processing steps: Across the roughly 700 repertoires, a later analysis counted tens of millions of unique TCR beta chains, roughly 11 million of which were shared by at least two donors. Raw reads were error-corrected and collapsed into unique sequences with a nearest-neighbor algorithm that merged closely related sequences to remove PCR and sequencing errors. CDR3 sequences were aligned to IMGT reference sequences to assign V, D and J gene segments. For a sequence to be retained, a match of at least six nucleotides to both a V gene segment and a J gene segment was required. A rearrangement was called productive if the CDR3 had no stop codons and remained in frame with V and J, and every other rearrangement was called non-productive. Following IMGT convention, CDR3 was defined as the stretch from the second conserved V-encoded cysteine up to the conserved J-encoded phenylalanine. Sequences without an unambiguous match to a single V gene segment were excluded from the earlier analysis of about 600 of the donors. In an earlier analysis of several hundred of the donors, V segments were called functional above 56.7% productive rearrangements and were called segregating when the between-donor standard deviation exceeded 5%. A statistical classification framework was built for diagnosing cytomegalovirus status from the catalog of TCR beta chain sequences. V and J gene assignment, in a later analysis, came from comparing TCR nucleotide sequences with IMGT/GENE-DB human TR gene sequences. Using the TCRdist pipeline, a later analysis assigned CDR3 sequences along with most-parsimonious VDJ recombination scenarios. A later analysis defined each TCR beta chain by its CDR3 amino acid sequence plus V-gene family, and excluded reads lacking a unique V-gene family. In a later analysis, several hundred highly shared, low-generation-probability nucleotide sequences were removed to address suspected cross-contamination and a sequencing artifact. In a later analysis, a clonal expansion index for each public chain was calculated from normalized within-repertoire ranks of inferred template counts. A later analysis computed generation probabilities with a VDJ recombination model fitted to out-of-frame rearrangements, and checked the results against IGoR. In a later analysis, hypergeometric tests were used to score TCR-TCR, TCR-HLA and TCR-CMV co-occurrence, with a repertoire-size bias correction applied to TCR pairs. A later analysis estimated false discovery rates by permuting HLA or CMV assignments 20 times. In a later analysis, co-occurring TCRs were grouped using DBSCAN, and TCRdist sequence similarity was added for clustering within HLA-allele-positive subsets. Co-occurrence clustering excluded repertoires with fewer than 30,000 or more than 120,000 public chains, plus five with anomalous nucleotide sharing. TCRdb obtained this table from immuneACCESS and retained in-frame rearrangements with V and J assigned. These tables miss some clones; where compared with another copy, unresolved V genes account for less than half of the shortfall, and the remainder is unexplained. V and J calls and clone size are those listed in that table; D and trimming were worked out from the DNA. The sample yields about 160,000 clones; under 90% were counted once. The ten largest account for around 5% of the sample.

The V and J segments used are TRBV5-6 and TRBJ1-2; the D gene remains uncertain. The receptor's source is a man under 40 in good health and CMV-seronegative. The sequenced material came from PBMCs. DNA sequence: TGTGCCAGCAGCCCGGATGGAGTCCGTGGCTACACCTTC. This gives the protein CASSPDGVRGYTF.